Sequencing of this T cell receptor beta chain was carried out in a study of blood T cell repertoires in COVID-19. Study information: Some COVID-19 samples were acute and others convalescent; all came from the United States, Italy and Spain. Sample material is recorded as cDNA or gDNA derived from T cells, B-cell-depleted T cells, or PBMCs.

Source study methods: Counts of nucleated cells, estimated from reference gene primer amplification, were obtained. Clones were read by immunoSEQ multiplex PCR, and TCRdb kept only the in-frame ones, dropping some. That table is the source of V, J and clone size, and D and trimming were worked out from the DNA. Here the sample spans about 240,000 clones, around 88% being singletons. The sample taken for sequencing was peripheral blood. This clonotype originated in a young woman who had recovered from COVID-19.

CDR3 sequence reads: CASSPPLDRQETQYF. The CDR3 nucleotides read TGTGCCAGCTCACCGCCGTTGGACAGGCAAGAGACCCAGTACTTC. The rearrangement joins TRBV18 to TRBJ2-5; 7 nucleotides align to TRBD1. CDR1 and CDR2 from the germline V gene are KGHSH and LQKENI. The V and J ends lost 3 bases and 2 bases, in that order; junction bases with no gene match: 6. The CDR3 covers 15 residues. Full variable domain (missing parts from reference TRBV18 and TRBJ2-5): NAGVMQNPRHLVRRRGQEARLRCSPMKGHSHVYWYRQLPEEGLKFMVYLQKENIIDESGMPKERFSAEFPKEGPSILRIQQVVRGDSAAYFCASSPPLDRQETQYFGPGTRLLVL.